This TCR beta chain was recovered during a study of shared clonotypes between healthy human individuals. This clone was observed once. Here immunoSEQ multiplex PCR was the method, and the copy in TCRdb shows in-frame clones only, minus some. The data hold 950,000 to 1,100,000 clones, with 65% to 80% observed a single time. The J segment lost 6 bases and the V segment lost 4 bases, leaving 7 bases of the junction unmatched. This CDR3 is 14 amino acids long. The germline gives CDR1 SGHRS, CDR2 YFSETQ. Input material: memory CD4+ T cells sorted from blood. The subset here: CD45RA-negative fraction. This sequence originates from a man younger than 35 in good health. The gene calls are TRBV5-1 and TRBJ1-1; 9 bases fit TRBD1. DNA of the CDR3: TGCGCCAGCAGCCGGGACAGGGTGGGACCTGAAGCTTTCTTT. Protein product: CASSRDRVGPEAFF. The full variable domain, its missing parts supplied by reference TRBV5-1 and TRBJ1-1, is KAGVTQTPRYLIKTRGQQVTLSCSPISGHRSVSWYQQTPGQGLQFLFEYFSETQRNKGNFPGRFSGRQFSNSRSEMNVSTLELGDSALYLCASSRDRVGPEAFFGQGTRLTVV.